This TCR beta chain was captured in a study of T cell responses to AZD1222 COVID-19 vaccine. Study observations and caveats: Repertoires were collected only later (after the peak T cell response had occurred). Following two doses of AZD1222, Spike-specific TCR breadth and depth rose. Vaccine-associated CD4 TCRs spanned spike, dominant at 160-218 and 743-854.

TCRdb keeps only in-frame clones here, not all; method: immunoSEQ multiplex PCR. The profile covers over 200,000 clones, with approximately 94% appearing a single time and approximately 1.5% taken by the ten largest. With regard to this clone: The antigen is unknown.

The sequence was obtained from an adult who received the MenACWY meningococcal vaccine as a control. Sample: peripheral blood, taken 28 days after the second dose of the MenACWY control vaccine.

CDR3 nucleotides: TGTGCCAGCAGCCCACGGGTGGAGGGGACCCAGTACTTC. Translating it yields CASSPRVEGTQYF. The rearrangement uses TRBV7-3 and TRBJ2-5, with TRBD2 as a possible D gene (6 bases). Germline V CDR1 and CDR2: SGHTA, FQGTGA. The V end lost 5 bases, the J end lost 7 bases, and 14 bases lay between the germline ends. CDR3 length: 13 residues.